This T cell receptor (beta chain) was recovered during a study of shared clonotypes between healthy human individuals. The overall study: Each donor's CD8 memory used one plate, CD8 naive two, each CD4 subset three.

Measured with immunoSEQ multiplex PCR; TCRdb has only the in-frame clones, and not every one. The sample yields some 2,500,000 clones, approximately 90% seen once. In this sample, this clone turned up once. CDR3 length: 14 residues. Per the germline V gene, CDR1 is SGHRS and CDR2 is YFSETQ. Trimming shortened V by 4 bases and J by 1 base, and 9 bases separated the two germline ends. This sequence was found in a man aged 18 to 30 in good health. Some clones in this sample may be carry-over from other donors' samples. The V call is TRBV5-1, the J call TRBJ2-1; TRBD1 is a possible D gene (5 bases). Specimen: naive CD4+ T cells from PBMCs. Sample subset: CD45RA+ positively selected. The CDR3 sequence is CASSRTRSYNEQFF. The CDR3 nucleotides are TGCGCCAGCAGCAGGACACGGTCCTACAATGAGCAGTTCTTC.